This is a list of T cell receptor beta chains from one sample in a study of shared T cell receptors in the human thymus. Generated by immunoSEQ multiplex PCR, the TCRdb table keeps only in-frame clones and is missing some. Here the sample spans 600,000 to 900,000 clones, around 85% being singletons. The same sample was also studied in work on human thymus T cells.

The sample taken for sequencing was thymocytes. Source of these receptors: a girl under three years old with a congenital heart defect. Each CDR3 is given with its conserved first and last residue. A D gene is named only where the DNA matches it firmly. Some rows mark clone size as missing; the rest say once, few, many or name a class of expanded clone.

-,-,TRBV30,TRBJ2-1,CAWSSSGYNEQFF,TGTGCCTGGAGTAGTTCGGGCTACAATGAGCAGTTCTTC
-,TRBD1,TRBV4-2,TRBJ2-3,CASSQEVVGTGLPGGTQYF,TGTGCCAGCAGCCAAGAGGTCGTTGGGACAGGCCTCCCGGGTGGTACGCAGTATTTT
-,TRBD1,TRBV6-1,TRBJ2-7,CASRGTGAREQYF,TGTGCCAGCAGGGGGACAGGGGCACGCGAGCAGTACTTC
few,TRBD1,TRBV6-5,TRBJ1-3,CASSPDRSSGNTIYF,TGTGCCAGCAGTCCGGACAGGAGCTCTGGAAACACCATATATTTT
-,TRBD1,TRBV28,TRBJ2-1,CASTRTNRGNYNEQFF,TGTGCCAGCACCCGTACAAACAGGGGGAACTACAATGAGCAGTTCTTC
-,-,TRBV5-4,TRBJ1-5,CASSLAGSGQPQHF,TGTGCCAGCAGCTTGGCAGGGTCTGGTCAGCCCCAGCATTTT
-,-,TRBV7-2,TRBJ2-7,CASTTRVDDEQYF,TGTGCCAGCACCACCCGGGTGGATGACGAGCAGTACTTC
-,TRBD2,TRBV29-1,TRBJ2-3,CSVGRALAGGPVETDTQYF,TGCAGCGTTGGACGGGCTCTAGCGGGGGGGCCGGTAGAAACAGATACGCAGTATTTT
-,TRBD1,TRBV9,TRBJ1-3,CASSGQRGTGSGNTIYF,TGTGCCAGCAGCGGCCAAAGGGGGACAGGATCTGGAAACACCATATATTTT
-,TRBD1,TRBV10-3,TRBJ1-4,CATWDRGQGEKLFF,TGTGCCACGTGGGACAGGGGGCAGGGTGAAAAACTGTTTTTT
-,-,TRBV5-4,TRBJ1-2,CASSLDSRVGGYTF,TGTGCCAGCAGCTTGGATTCACGGGTCGGAGGCTACACCTTC
-,-,TRBV5-1,TRBJ2-1,CASGGKDSGSYNEQFF,TGCGCCAGCGGGGGGAAGGATTCTGGTTCCTACAATGAGCAGTTCTTC
-,-,TRBV4-2,TRBJ1-5,CASSQDGGDNQPQHF,TGTGCCAGCAGCCAAGATGGCGGGGACAATCAGCCCCAGCATTTT
-,-,TRBV6-5,TRBJ2-5,CASSYLTGQETQYF,TGTGCCAGCAGTTATCTGACAGGCCAAGAGACCCAGTACTTC
-,-,TRBV9,TRBJ1-4,CASSVHEAGLDEKLFF,TGTGCCAGCAGCGTCCATGAGGCGGGGTTAGACGAAAAACTGTTTTTT
-,-,TRBV6-4,TRBJ1-2,CASSQRGTEPYGYTF,TGTGCCAGCAGCCAACGGGGGACGGAGCCCTATGGCTACACCTTC
-,TRBD2,TRBV5-6,TRBJ2-7,CASSLGGRGANYEQYF,TGTGCCAGCAGCTTGGGAGGGCGGGGGGCAAACTACGAGCAGTACTTC
few,-,TRBV7-6,TRBJ2-6,CASSPNSSGANVLTF,TGTGCCAGCAGCCCAAATAGCTCTGGGGCCAACGTCCTGACTTTC
-,TRBD1,TRBV5-1,TRBJ1-2,CASSPRQGPAVGYTF,TGCGCCAGCAGCCCAAGACAGGGGCCCGCAGTTGGCTACACCTTC
-,TRBD1,TRBV4-2,TRBJ2-6,CASSPGTAALLRHSGANVLTF,TGTGCCAGCAGCCCGGGGACAGCCGCCCTACTTAGACATTCTGGGGCCAACGTCCTGACTTTC
once,TRBD1,TRBV6-5,TRBJ1-2,CASSGDRGGYGYTF,TGTGCCAGCAGTGGAGACAGGGGAGGGTATGGCTACACCTTC
-,TRBD1,TRBV7-6,TRBJ2-5,CASSPPTGEQETQYF,TGTGCCAGCAGCCCCCCGACAGGGGAACAAGAGACCCAGTACTTC
-,-,TRBV19,TRBJ1-2,CASSIVGTNPNYGYTF,TGTGCCAGTAGTATAGTTGGGACAAATCCTAACTATGGCTACACCTTC
-,-,TRBV4-1,TRBJ1-5,CASSQAQGSFQPQHF,TGCGCCAGCAGCCAAGCGCAGGGAAGTTTTCAGCCCCAGCATTTT
-,-,TRBV2,TRBJ1-5,CASSEFQVANQPQHF,TGTGCCAGCAGTGAATTCCAGGTGGCCAATCAGCCCCAGCATTTT
-,-,TRBV6-1,TRBJ1-1,CASRGGGVNTEAFF,TGTGCCAGCAGGGGCGGGGGGGTAAACACTGAAGCTTTCTTT
few,-,TRBV5-1,TRBJ2-7,CASSLRSGADRQNYEQYF,TGCGCCAGCAGCTTACGAAGTGGAGCCGACAGACAAAACTACGAGCAGTACTTC
-,TRBD2,TRBV6-1,TRBJ2-5,CASSPRGGSQETQYF,TGTGCCAGCAGCCCTCGGGGGGGCAGCCAAGAGACCCAGTACTTC
-,-,TRBV5-4,TRBJ2-7,CASSFQDRFYEQYF,TGTGCCAGCAGCTTCCAAGACAGATTCTACGAGCAGTACTTC
-,-,TRBV6-6,TRBJ1-1,CASSYSTGGDTEAFF,TGTGCCAGCAGTTACTCGACCGGGGGGGACACTGAAGCTTTCTTT
-,-,TRBV4-3,TRBJ1-4,CASSRPDRRKLFF,TGCGCCAGCAGCCGACCAGACCGGAGGAAACTGTTTTTT
few,TRBD1,TRBV5-5,TRBJ1-1,CASSRTPQQGAPALAAFF,TGTGCCAGCAGTCGAACGCCCCAACAGGGGGCGCCCGCCCTGGCAGCTTTCTTT
-,-,TRBV10-3,TRBJ1-6,CAICCRAGDNSPLHF,TGTGCCATCTGTTGTCGTGCAGGGGATAATTCACCCCTCCACTTT
-,-,TRBV28,TRBJ1-5,CASSHNPHGGIEEYYQPQHF,TGTGCCAGCAGCCACAACCCGCACGGGGGTATTGAGGAATACTATCAGCCCCAGCATTTT
-,-,TRBV6-5,TRBJ1-2,CASMTWGRNGYTF,TGTGCCAGCATGACATGGGGGCGAAATGGCTACACCTTC
-,TRBD2,TRBV5-4,TRBJ2-4,CASSLWLAGDLAKNIQYF,TGTGCCAGCAGCTTGTGGCTAGCGGGGGACCTAGCCAAAAACATTCAGTACTTC
-,-,TRBV19,TRBJ1-2,CASRRQYFPYGYTF,TGTGCCAGTAGACGACAGTACTTCCCTTATGGCTACACCTTC
-,-,TRBV4-1,TRBJ1-2,CASSQGVYRGADGYTF,TGCGCCAGCAGCCAAGGTGTTTATCGGGGGGCGGATGGCTACACCTTC
-,TRBD1,TRBV7-8,TRBJ1-4,CASSKDDGQGTAFREKLFF,TGTGCCAGCAGCAAGGACGACGGACAGGGGACGGCGTTTCGCGAAAAACTGTTTTTT
-,-,TRBV4-2,TRBJ1-2,CASSQVSQASNYGYTF,TGTGCCAGCAGCCAAGTGTCACAGGCCTCTAACTATGGCTACACCTTC
few,TRBD1,TRBV18,TRBJ1-5,CASSRTPTGPNQPQHF,TGTGCCAGCTCACGTACGCCGACAGGGCCAAATCAGCCCCAGCATTTT
-,-,TRBV5-8,TRBJ1-4,CASSPGRFF,TGTGCCAGCAGCCCAGGCCGGTTTTTT
-,-,TRBV29-1,TRBJ2-3,CSVEGAPGASSTDTQYF,TGCAGCGTTGAGGGTGCCCCAGGGGCATCTAGCACAGATACGCAGTATTTT
few,-,TRBV4-1,TRBJ1-5,CASSQDRFSNQPQHF,TGCGCCAGCAGCCAAGACAGGTTTTCGAATCAGCCCCAGCATTTT